This T cell receptor beta chain was sequenced in a study of T cell responses to AZD1222 COVID-19 vaccine. The sample holds one count of this clone. Its target is not known. The sample has other DNA sequences that encode this CDR3 too. Method: immunoSEQ multiplex PCR; TCRdb's copy keeps in-frame clones and lacks some. The sample gives 100,000 to 130,000 clones, more than 70% of which show up once; less than 4% is in the top ten. Study-level results: Mapped onto spike, vaccine-associated CD4 TCRs spanned it and were dominant at 160-218 and 743-854. None of the repertoires were sampled until the peak T cell response had passed.

The specimen comprised peripheral blood, sampled on day 0 of MenACWY control vaccination. The TCR comes from an adult in good health.

The CDR3 DNA reads as TGTGCCAGCAGCGTTGCGAGCTCCTATAATTCACCCCTCCACTTT. This sequence encodes CASSVASSYNSPLHF. The genes are TRBV9 and TRBJ1-6; D call uncertain. This CDR3 spans 15 amino acids. From germline, CDR1 is SGDLS and CDR2 YYNGEE. The V end lost 2 bases, the J end lost 0 bases, and 6 bases lay between the germline ends. Based on the CDR3 plus reference TRBV9 and TRBJ1-6, the full variable domain is DSGVTQTPKHLITATGQRVTLRCSPRSGDLSVYWYQQSLDQGLQFLIQYYNGEERAKGNILERFSAQQFPDLHSELNLSSLELGDSALYFCASSVASSYNSPLHFGNGTRLTVT.